Listed below are T cell receptor beta chains from one sample, sequenced in a study of blood T cell repertoires in COVID-19. Assay used: immunoSEQ multiplex PCR; TCRdb lists only in-frame clones, some missing. Here the sample spans 13,000 to 15,000 clones, around 85% being singletons. Source material: peripheral blood. These receptors all come from a human donor in a cohort sampled during active COVID-19. The conserved cysteine and the conserved F or W are not part of the CDR3 here. Fields, in order: clone size, J gene, V gene, CDR3 protein. Clone size appears in some rows only: once, few, many, or a class for an expanded clone.

. | TRBJ1-4 | TRBV28 | ASRDLGGFNEKLF
. | TRBJ2-1 | TRBV10-3 | AISDQREWNEQF
once | TRBJ1-1 | TRBV7-3 | ASSPDQGGTEAF
. | TRBJ2-2 | TRBV19 | ASSPSGTGELF
. | TRBJ1-1 | TRBV6-2/TRBV6-3 | ASSSQSRTGKNTEAF
. | TRBJ1-1 | TRBV18 | ASSSDREGTF
. | TRBJ2-7 | TRBV4-3 | ASSQTMTGAYEQY
. | TRBJ2-7 | TRBV5-1 | ASTPGQGEYEQY
. | TRBJ2-4 | TRBV19 | ARASIRRDSKNIQY
. | TRBJ2-7 | TRBV4-2 | ASSQDGQSYEQY